This TCR beta chain was recovered during a study of T cell repertoires in cytomegalovirus infection. Study overall: Carrying CMV and the relevant HLA type showed in public TCR beta signatures. Regarding the study as a whole: Clonotypes of TCR beta that were HLA-C-restricted and CMV-specific dominated the ex vivo response.

TCRdb itself ran the reads through MiXCR, one entry per CDR3 protein. Of some 170,000 distinct CDR3 sequences listed, approximately 18% are singletons. This clonotype was detected only a few times. Its antigen remains unknown. The sequencing sample was made of CD8+ T cells from PBMCs. This TCR derives from a human donor in good health (CMV status not recorded). Some clones in this sample may be carry-over from other donors' samples.

CDR3 DNA: TGCAGTGCTAGAGATCTTAATAGGAGCCCCGGGGAGCTGTTTTTT. It is translated as CSARDLNRSPGELFF. The J gene is TRBJ2-2, the V gene TRBV20-1; D not certain. Germline-derived CDR1 and CDR2 are DFQATT and SNEGSKA (reference sequence). There are 15 residues in the CDR3. V dropped 0 bases and J dropped 6 bases, with 14 bases sitting between them.